This record looks at one T cell receptor (beta chain) sequence and its context. Antigen unknown. The germline CDR1 and CDR2 sequences are SGHRS and YFSETQ. The V and J ends lost 3 bases and 4 bases, in that order; junction bases with no gene match: 15. This CDR3 spans 18 amino acids. This entry is derived from a study of OX40 agonist ivuxolimab in advanced cancers. Turning to the study itself: Age averaged around 60 years (range about 23 to 80), and about 86% were male. General study points: CD8+ T cells were the subset that, on average, had more expanded clones than CD4+. Circulating CD4+ and CD8+ T cells showed clonal expansion by week 6 at 0.1 to 3.0 mg/kg.

Sequenced by immunoSEQ multiplex PCR; TCRdb stores in-frame clones only, minus some. The repertoire has 68,000 or so clones, roughly 80% of them found once; the top ten carry roughly 10%. The chain employs TRBV5-1 and TRBJ2-2; 7 positions agree with TRBD1. The receptor was derived from an adult with an advanced solid tumor such as melanoma, head and neck, liver or kidney cancer. Here the sequenced sample was CD4+ or CD8+ T cells sorted from blood, taken in a trial of the OX40 agonist ivuxolimab. The CDR3 DNA is TGCGCCAGCAGCTCAGGGATCCCGCCGGGACAGAGCACCGGGGAGCTGTTTTTT. Protein product: CASSSGIPPGQSTGELFF. The variable domain in full, completed from reference TRBV5-1 and TRBJ2-2, reads KAGVTQTPRYLIKTRGQQVTLSCSPISGHRSVSWYQQTPGQGLQFLFEYFSETQRNKGNFPGRFSGRQFSNSRSEMNVSTLELGDSALYLCASSSGIPPGQSTGELFFGEGSRLTVL.